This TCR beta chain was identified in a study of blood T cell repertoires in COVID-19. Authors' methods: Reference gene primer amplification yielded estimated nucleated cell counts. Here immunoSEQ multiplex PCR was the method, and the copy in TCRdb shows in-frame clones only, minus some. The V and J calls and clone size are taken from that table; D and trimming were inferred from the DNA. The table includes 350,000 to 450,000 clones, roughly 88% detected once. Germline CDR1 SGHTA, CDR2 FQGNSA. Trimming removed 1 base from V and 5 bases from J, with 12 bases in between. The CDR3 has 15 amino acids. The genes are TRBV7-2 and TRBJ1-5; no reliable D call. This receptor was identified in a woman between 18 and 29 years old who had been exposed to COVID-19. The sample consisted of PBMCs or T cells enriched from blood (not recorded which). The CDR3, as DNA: TGTGCCAGCAGCTTAGACCGGGAACTTCATCAGCCCCAGCATTTT. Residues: CASSLDRELHQPQHF.